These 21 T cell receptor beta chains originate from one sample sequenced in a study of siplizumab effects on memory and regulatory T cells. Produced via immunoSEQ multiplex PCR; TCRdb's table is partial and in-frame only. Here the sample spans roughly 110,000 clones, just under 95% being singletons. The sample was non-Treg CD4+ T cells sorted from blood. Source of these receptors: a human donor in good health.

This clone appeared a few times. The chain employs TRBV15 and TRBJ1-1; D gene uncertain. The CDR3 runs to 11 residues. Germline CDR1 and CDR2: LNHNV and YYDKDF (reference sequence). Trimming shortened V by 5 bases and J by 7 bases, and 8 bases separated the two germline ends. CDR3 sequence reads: CATSSQSEAFF. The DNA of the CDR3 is TGTGCCACCAGCTCACAGAGTGAAGCTTTCTTT.

The CDR3 DNA is TGTGCCAGCAGTTACCGGGACAGGGGCAATGAGCAGTTCTTC. Translation gives CASSYRDRGNEQFF. The rearrangement uses TRBV6-6 and TRBJ2-1; 10 nucleotides line up with TRBD1. From germline, CDR1 is MNHNY and CDR2 SVGAGI (reference sequence). V was pared by 2 bases and J by 6 bases, with 1 base of the junction left unmatched. The CDR3 loop spans 14 amino acids.

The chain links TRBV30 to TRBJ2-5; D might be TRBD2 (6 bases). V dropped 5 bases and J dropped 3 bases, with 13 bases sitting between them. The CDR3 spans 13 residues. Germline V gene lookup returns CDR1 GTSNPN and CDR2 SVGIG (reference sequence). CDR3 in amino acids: CAWGLLAEETQYF. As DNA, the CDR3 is TGTGCCTGGGGGCTTTTAGCGGAAGAGACCCAGTACTTC.

Here the CDR3 DNA reads TGTGCCAGCAGCGACGTCCAAGCTAACTATGGCTACACCTTC. This translates into CASSDVQANYGYTF. J is TRBJ1-2 and V is TRBV5-4; D ambiguous. Germline CDR1 is SGHNT and CDR2 is YYREEE (reference sequence). CDR3 size: 14 residues. The ends were cut back, 4 bases at V and 0 bases at J, with 10 bases in the middle.

CDR3 residues: CASGWGSKTAEETDTQYF. For the CDR3, the DNA is TGTGCTAGTGGGTGGGGCAGCAAAACCGCAGAGGAGACAGATACGCAGTATTTT. The gene calls are TRBV12-5 and TRBJ2-3; TRBD1 is a possible D gene (5 bases). V dropped 6 bases and J dropped 3 bases, with 25 bases sitting between them. This CDR3 is built from 18 residues. Germline loops: CDR1 LGHNT, CDR2 FRNRAP.

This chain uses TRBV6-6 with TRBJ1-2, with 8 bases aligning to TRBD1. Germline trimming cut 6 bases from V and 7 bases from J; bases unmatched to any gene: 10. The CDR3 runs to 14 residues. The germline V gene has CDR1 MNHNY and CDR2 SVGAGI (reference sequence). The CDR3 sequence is CASRTIQGAGGYTF. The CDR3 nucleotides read TGTGCCAGCAGAACTATCCAGGGGGCGGGTGGCTACACCTTC.

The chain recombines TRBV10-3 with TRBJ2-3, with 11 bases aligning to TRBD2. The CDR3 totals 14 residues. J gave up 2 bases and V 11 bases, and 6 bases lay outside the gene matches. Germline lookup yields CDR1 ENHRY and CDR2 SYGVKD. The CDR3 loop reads CAARLAGYTDTQYF. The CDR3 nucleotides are TGTGCCGCCCGACTAGCGGGGTACACAGATACGCAGTATTTT.

CDR3 loop: CASTSEDYEQYF. The DNA for the CDR3 is TGTGCCAGCACTTCCGAGGATTACGAGCAGTACTTC. This sequence joins TRBV7-9 and TRBJ2-7; D gene ambiguous. The CDR3 is 12 amino acids. V gave up 7 bases and J gave up 4 bases, with 11 bases separating them. Germline V CDR1 and CDR2: SEHNR, FQNEAQ (reference sequence).

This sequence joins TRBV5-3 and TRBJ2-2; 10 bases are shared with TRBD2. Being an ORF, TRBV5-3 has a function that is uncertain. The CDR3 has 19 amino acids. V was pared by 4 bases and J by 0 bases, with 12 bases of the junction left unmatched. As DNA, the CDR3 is TGTGCCAGAAGCCCCTCCTTACCTAGCGGGGGCACGAACACCGGGGAGCTGTTTTTT. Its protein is CARSPSLPSGGTNTGELFF.

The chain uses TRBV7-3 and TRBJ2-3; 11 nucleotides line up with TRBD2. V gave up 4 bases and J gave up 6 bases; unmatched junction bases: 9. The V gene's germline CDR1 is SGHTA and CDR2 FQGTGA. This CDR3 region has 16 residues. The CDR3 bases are TGTGCCAGCAGCTCAAATAGCGGGGGGGCTGGTGATACGCAGTATTTT. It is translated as CASSSNSGGAGDTQYF.

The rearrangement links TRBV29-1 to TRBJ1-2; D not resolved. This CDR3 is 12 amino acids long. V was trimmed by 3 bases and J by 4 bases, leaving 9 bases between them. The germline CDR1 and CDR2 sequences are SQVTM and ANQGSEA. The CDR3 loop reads CSVDVTAYGYTF. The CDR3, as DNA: TGCAGCGTTGATGTCACAGCCTATGGCTACACCTTC.

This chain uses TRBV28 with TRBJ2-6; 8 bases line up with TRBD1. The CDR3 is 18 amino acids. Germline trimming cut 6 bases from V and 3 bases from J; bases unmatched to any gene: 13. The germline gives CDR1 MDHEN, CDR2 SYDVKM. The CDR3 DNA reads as TGTGCCAGCAGCCTATCCCCAGGGGGCGCGTATGGGGCCAACGTCCTGACTTTC. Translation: CASSLSPGGAYGANVLTF.

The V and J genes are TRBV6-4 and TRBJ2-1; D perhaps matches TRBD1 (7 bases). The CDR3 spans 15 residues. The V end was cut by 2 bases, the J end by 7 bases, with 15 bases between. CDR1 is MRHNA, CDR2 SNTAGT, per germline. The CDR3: CASSDEGAGGNEQFF. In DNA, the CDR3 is TGTGCCAGCAGTGACGAGGGAGCAGGGGGGAATGAGCAGTTCTTC.

For the CDR3, the DNA is TGTGCCAGCAGGAAGCCAGGGGTTAACTATGGCTACACCTTC. As protein: CASRKPGVNYGYTF. The V gene is TRBV6-1, the J gene TRBJ1-2; D perhaps matches TRBD1 (6 bases). Trimming cost V 6 bases and J 1 base, with 12 bases left between them. The CDR3 is 14 residues long. In germline, CDR1 is MNHNS, CDR2 SASEGT.

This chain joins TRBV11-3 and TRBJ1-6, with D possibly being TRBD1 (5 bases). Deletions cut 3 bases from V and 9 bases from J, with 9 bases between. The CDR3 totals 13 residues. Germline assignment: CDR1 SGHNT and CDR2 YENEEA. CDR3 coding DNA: TGTGCCAGCAGCTTCGCCAGGGCTTCACCCCTCCACTTT. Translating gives CASSFARASPLHF.

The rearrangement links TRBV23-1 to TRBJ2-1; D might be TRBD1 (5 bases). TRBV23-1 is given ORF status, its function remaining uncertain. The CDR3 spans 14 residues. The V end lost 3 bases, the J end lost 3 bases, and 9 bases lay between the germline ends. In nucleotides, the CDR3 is TGCGCCAGCAGTCAGACAGCCAACTACAATGAGCAGTTCTTC. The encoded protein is CASSQTANYNEQFF.

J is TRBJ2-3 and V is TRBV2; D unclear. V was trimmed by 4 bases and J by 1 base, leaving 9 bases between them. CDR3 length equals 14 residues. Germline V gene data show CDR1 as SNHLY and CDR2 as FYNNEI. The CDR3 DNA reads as TGTGCCAGCAGTGGGGTATTCGGCACAGATACGCAGTATTTT. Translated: CASSGVFGTDTQYF.

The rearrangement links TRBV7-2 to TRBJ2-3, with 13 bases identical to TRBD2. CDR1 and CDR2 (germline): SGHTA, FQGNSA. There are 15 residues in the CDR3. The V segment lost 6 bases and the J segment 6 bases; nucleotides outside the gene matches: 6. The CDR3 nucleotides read TGTGCCAGCAGTCGAACTAGCGGGGGGGCCGATACGCAGTATTTT. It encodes CASSRTSGGADTQYF.

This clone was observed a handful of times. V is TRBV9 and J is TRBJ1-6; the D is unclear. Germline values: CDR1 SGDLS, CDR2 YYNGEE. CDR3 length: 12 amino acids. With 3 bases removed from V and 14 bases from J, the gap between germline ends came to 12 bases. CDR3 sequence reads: CASSAPSGALHF. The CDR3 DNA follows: TGTGCCAGCAGCGCCCCGTCCGGGGCCCTCCACTTT.

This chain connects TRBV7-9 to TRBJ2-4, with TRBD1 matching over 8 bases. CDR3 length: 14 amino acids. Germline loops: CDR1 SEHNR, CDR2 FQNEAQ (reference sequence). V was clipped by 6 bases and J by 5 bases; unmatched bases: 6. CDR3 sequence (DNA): TGTGCCAGCAGATCCGGACAGGGCGAAAACATTCAGTACTTC. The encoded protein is CASRSGQGENIQYF. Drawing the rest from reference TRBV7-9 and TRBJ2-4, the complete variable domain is DTGVSQNPRHKITKRGQNVTFRCDPISEHNRLYWYRQTLGQGPEFLTYFQNEAQLEKSRLLSDRFSAERPKGSFSTLEIQRTEQGDSAMYLCASRSGQGENIQYFGAGTRLSVL.

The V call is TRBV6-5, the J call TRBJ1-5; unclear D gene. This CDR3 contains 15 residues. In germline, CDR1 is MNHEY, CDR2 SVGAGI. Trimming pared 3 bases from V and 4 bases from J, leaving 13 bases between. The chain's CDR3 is CASSYRPDSNQPQHF. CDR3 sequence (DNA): TGTGCCAGCAGTTATAGGCCAGACTCTAATCAGCCCCAGCATTTT.